Listed here is a single T cell receptor (beta chain). This clonotype was detected ten times or more. Its antigen is not yet known. Base qualities are not provided; no much larger clone lies one nucleotide away. This sample was included in a study of CD8 T cells in ankylosing spondylitis (dated by TCRdb to the late 2010s). At the level of the whole study: T cell receptor beta repertoires were profiled in healthy donors and ankylosing spondylitis patients so that disease-linked TCR variants could be found. The whole study cohort included roughly 110 healthy donors and under 30 ankylosing spondylitis patients. Samples of peripheral blood were taken, and for ankylosing spondylitis patients, synovial fluid was collected as well.

Results the study describes overall, beyond this receptor: The disease-linked clones had a CD8+ phenotype and were found at relatively low frequencies in peripheral blood. Some TCR beta motif variants had previously been reported in synovial fluid and blood of reactive arthritis patients, which suggested common disease-initiation mechanisms. The disease-linked clones were reported as significantly enriched in matched synovial fluid samples from ankylosing spondylitis patients. Blood from ankylosing spondylitis patients appeared to be characterized by a TCR beta motif made up of several highly homologous amino acid variants.

A distance of 9 bases separates the germline ends of V and J, which lose 7 bases and 6 bases respectively. The CDR3 covers 11 residues, taking in both the cysteine and the phenylalanine. Only the CDR3 region is kept as DNA, spanning 33 bases read in frame from base 1. CDR1 SNHLY and CDR2 FYNNEI were looked up in the germline V gene. Sequencing took place on an Illumina HiSeq 2500. TCR beta libraries were prepared by quantitative 5'-RACE with molecular barcodes. On the study's bioinformatics: Disease-linked TCR variants were identified with a new computational method built on a probabilistic model of VDJ rearrangement. The public reads were run again by TCRdb, first through fastp at Q25 and then through MiXCR, and only productive beta chains were kept. CDR3 protein sequences are deduplicated, and each keeps its most common genes and DNA. The V and J calls here are based on TCRdb, not the publication. The sample table records some 54,000 distinct CDR3 sequences; 7.4% of these occur just once. Together, the top ten hold about 8.5% of the sample.

The V and J segments used are TRBV2 and TRBJ2-5; the D match is possibly TRBD1 or TRBD2, with 5 bases aligned in each. The clonotype originates from a female donor with ankylosing spondylitis or in good health (not recorded which). Sequencing was carried out using blood, either unsorted or a sorted T cell fraction (not recorded which). The DNA sequence follows: TGTGCCAGCACGGGGCTCCAGACCCAGTACTTC. This is translated as CASTGLQTQYF.